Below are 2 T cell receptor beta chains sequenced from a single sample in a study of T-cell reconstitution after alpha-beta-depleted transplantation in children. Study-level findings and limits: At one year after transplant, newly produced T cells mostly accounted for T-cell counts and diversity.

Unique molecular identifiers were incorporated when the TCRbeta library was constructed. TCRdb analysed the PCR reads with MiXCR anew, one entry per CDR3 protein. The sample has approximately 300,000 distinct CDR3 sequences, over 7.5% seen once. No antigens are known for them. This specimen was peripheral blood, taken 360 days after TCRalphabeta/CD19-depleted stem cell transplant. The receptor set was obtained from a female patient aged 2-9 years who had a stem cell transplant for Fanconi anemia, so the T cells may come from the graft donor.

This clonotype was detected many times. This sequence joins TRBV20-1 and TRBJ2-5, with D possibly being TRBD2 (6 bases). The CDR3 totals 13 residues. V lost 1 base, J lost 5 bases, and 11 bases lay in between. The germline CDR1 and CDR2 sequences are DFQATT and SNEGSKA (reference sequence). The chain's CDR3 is CSARAGGGETQYF. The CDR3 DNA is TGCAGTGCTAGAGCCGGTGGAGGGGAGACCCAGTACTTC.

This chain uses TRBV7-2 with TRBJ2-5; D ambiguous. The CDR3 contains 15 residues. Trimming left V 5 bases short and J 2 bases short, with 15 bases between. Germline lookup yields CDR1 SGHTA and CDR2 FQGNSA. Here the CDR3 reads CASSTRDCHQETQYF. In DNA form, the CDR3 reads TGTGCCAGCAGCACCCGTGACTGTCATCAAGAGACCCAGTACTTC. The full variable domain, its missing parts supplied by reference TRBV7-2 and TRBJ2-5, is GAGVSQSPSNKVTEKGKDVELRCDPISGHTALYWYRQSLGQGLEFLIYFQGNSAPDKSGLPSDRFSAERTGGSVSTLTIQRTQQEDSAVYLCASSTRDCHQETQYFGPGTRLLVL.